Listed here are 26 T cell receptor beta chains from one sample, sequenced in a study of vaccination and CD4 T cells after COVID-19. With the Oncomine TCR Beta short-read assay, DNA from cultured CD4+ T cells was sequenced. TCRdb recomputed calls from the PCR reads with MiXCR, one row per CDR3 protein. The sample consists of 1,500 to 2,500 distinct CDR3 sequences, 15% to 20% of them appearing once. Treatment specified: roughly 10-day PBMC culture with coronavirus spike peptide pools or control peptides (ViraFEST assay). CD4+ T cells of the unexposed donor were collected before the COVID-19 pandemic (2011-2018). For these receptors, no antigen is known. Sequenced sample: CD4+ T cells from blood, cultured in vitro. These TCRs come from a human donor in good health.

The sample holds a few counts of this clonotype. CDR3 in DNA: TGTGCCAGCAGGCCCCCCCGGGACAGAAGCTCCTACGAGCAGTACTTC. It specifies CASRPPRDRSSYEQYF. This chain links TRBV6-1 with TRBJ2-7; 7 nucleotides match TRBD1. J gave up 0 bases and V 6 bases, and 11 bases lay outside the gene matches. The CDR3 is 16 amino acids. CDR1 MNHNS and CDR2 SASEGT come from the germline V gene.

In its sample, this clonotype is medium-sized. This chain connects TRBV27 to TRBJ1-6, with no clear D. CDR3 length equals 15 residues. Germline V lookup: CDR1 MNHEY, CDR2 SMNVEV (reference sequence). V lost 3 bases to trimming and J lost 8 bases, with 14 bases between them. CDR3 loop: CASSFKGRSYSPLHF. The DNA of the CDR3 is TGTGCCAGCAGTTTTAAGGGCAGGTCTTATTCACCCCTCCACTTT.

This clonotype occurred once. CDR3 nucleotides: TGTGCCATCAGTGAGGGTCGGACGGGACTAAAAAAGGGCAATGAGCAGTTCTTC. Protein product: CAISEGRTGLKKGNEQFF. The chain has TRBV10-3 and TRBJ2-1, with 7 positions matching TRBD2. The CDR3 spans 18 residues. Per the germline V gene, CDR1 is ENHRY and CDR2 is SYGVKD. The V and J ends lost 2 bases and 6 bases, in that order; junction bases with no gene match: 16.

This clonotype appeared a few times. The chain joins TRBV20-1 to TRBJ1-5; D is unresolved. Trimming pared 0 bases from V and 8 bases from J, leaving 11 bases between. The CDR3 runs to 13 residues. Germline V gene lookup returns CDR1 DFQATT and CDR2 SNEGSKA (reference sequence). The CDR3 DNA reads as TGCAGTGCTAGAGATTGGAACCTAGAGCCCCAGCATTTT. Encoded protein: CSARDWNLEPQHF.

The table lists this clonotype with a few counts. V usage is TRBV6-2 or TRBV6-3 and J usage is TRBJ2-5; 9 positions agree with TRBD2. This CDR3 spans 15 amino acids. V lost 3 bases and J lost 5; bases outside the gene matches: 7. Looked up from germline, CDR1 is MNHEY and CDR2 is SVGEGT. This chain's CDR3 is CASSYRAGGRETQYF. The CDR3 nucleotides read TGTGCCAGCAGTTATAGAGCGGGGGGCCGGGAGACCCAGTACTTC.

In its sample, this clonotype was seen a few times. The CDR3 region is CASSEDPISGNTIYF. CDR3 DNA: TGCGCCAGCAGTGAAGACCCCATCTCTGGAAACACCATATATTTT. This chain links TRBV10-2 with TRBJ1-3, with D uncertain. Germline loops: CDR1 WSHSY, CDR2 SAAADI. This CDR3 region has 15 residues. V was shortened by 3 bases and J by 0 bases, with 9 bases between the two germline ends.

The gene calls are TRBV28 and TRBJ1-1; TRBD1 matches at 10 bases. With V trimmed by 8 bases and J by 4 bases, 10 bases remained unmatched. The V gene's germline CDR1 is MDHEN and CDR2 SYDVKM. The CDR3 loop spans 15 amino acids. The CDR3 is CASGDRGRRGTEAFF. In nucleotides, the CDR3 is TGTGCCAGCGGCGACAGGGGGCGGCGGGGCACTGAAGCTTTCTTT.

The chain has TRBV7-2 and TRBJ2-6; D unclear. The V gene lost 5 bases and the J gene lost 2 bases, with 16 bases spanning the gap. Germline values: CDR1 SGHTA, CDR2 FQGNSA. This CDR3 has 17 amino acids. The CDR3 loop is CASSRRVVGTGANVLTF. As DNA, the CDR3 is TGTGCCAGCAGCCGAAGGGTCGTAGGGACTGGGGCCAACGTCCTGACTTTC.

This clonotype was counted only a few times. CDR3 loop: CATSRQGEEGYTF. The CDR3 DNA follows: TGTGCCACCAGTCGACAGGGTGAGGAGGGCTACACCTTC. The chain combines TRBV24-1 with TRBJ1-2, with 7 positions matching TRBD1. The CDR3 is 13 residues long. CDR1 is KGHDR, CDR2 SFDVKD, per germline. Trimming at V came to 6 bases and at J to 8 bases, leaving 8 bases not matched to a gene.

This rearrangement joins TRBV10-3 to TRBJ2-4; 13 bases agree with TRBD2. V shed 5 bases and J 2 bases; nucleotides not matched to a gene: 9. This CDR3 has 18 residues. The germline V gene encodes CDR1 ENHRY and CDR2 SYGVKD. CDR3 residues: CAISQGVGTSGTKNIQYF. CDR3 DNA sequence: TGTGCCATCAGTCAAGGCGTTGGGACTAGCGGGACCAAAAACATTCAGTACTTC.

This clonotype was detected a few times. The V call is TRBV12-3 or TRBV12-4, the J call TRBJ1-5, with 7 bases fitting TRBD1. Unmatched junction bases numbered 13, after V lost 5 bases and J lost 0 bases. This CDR3 has 18 amino acids. CDR3 residues: CASSKGAPPKDSNQPQHF. CDR3 nucleotide sequence: TGTGCCAGCAGTAAGGGGGCGCCTCCCAAAGATAGCAATCAGCCCCAGCATTTT.

A remark on this clonotype: A read error may explain this, as a much larger clone is one base away. The chain uses TRBV20-1 and TRBJ1-5; D ambiguous. Trimming took off 3 bases at V and 7 bases at J, with 13 bases between the two ends. Germline assignment: CDR1 DFQATT and CDR2 SNEGSKA (reference sequence). This CDR3 spans 13 amino acids. The CDR3 region is CSASLHPNQPQHF. In DNA, the CDR3 is TGCAGTGCTAGCCTCCACCCCAACCAGCCCCAGCATTTT.

About this clonotype itself: One base away lies a much larger clone, so this may be a sequencing read error. J is TRBJ1-2 and V is TRBV6-5, with D possibly matching TRBD1 (6 bases). Looked up from germline, CDR1 is MNHEY and CDR2 is SVGAGI. V lost 4 bases to trimming and J lost 6 bases, with 18 bases between them. CDR3 length equals 15 residues. The CDR3 region has the DNA TGTGCCAGCAGTTGCGGGGGGGGGCCCCGGGATGGCTACACCTTC. Translating gives CASSCGGGPRDGYTF.

For this clonotype: With a much larger clone just one base away, this may be a read error. The V call is TRBV15, the J call TRBJ1-1; D gene uncertain. CDR1 LNHNV and CDR2 YYDKDF come from the germline V gene (reference sequence). The V and J ends lost 0 bases and 3 bases respectively, with 20 bases between them. The CDR3 has 18 amino acids. CDR3 bases: TGTGCCACCAGCAGAGATCGCCTGGGCGGTTTAAGGGACACTGAAGCTTTCTTT. It codes for CATSRDRLGGLRDTEAFF.

Comment on this clonotype: An end of the junction does not agree with germline; a read error may underlie this. J is TRBJ1-1 and V is TRBV7-2, with TRBD1 identical over 7 bases. The length of the CDR3 is 14 residues. Germline CDR1 and CDR2: SGHTA and FQGNSA. This chain's CDR3 is CASSGGTAYTEALF. CDR3 nucleotide sequence: TGTGCCAGCAGCGGAGGGACAGCCTACACTGAAGCTCTCTTT.

The rearrangement links TRBV5-4 to TRBJ1-2; 7 bases match TRBD1. Germline CDR1 is SGHNT and CDR2 is YYREEE (reference sequence). With 2 bases clipped from V and 10 bases from J, the junction kept 8 bases outside the gene matches. This CDR3 is 13 amino acids long. The CDR3 region is CASSLGGTRNYTF. In DNA, the CDR3 is TGTGCCAGCAGCTTAGGGGGCACAAGGAACTACACCTTC.

This clonotype was counted a few times. The chain recombines TRBV6-5 with TRBJ1-5; possible D gene TRBD1, 5 bases. The germline CDR1 and CDR2 sequences are MNHEY and SVGAGI. V lost 4 bases and J lost 9, with 16 bases in between. CDR3 length: 14 residues. The CDR3 nucleotides are TGTGCCAGCAGTTCAATAGGGACGTTTTCGCCCCAGCATTTT. Translated: CASSSIGTFSPQHF.

This clonotype was detected a few times. V is TRBV6-1 and J is TRBJ1-5, with D perhaps TRBD1 (5 bases). The CDR3 covers 21 residues. CDR1 is MNHNS, CDR2 SASEGT, per germline. Trimming removed 2 bases at V and 0 bases at J, with 26 bases between. CDR3 nucleotide sequence: TGTGCCAGCAGTGAACAGCCCGGGGGAGCCGCATTTCGTTATAGCAATCAGCCCCAGCATTTT. Its protein product is CASSEQPGGAAFRYSNQPQHF.

This clonotype was observed a few times. The chain has TRBV20-1 and TRBJ2-4; TRBD2 is a possible D gene (6 bases). V was trimmed by 7 bases and J by 4 bases, leaving 17 bases between them. Germline assignment: CDR1 DFQATT and CDR2 SNEGSKA (reference sequence). This CDR3 has 14 amino acids. The CDR3 spells CSVATGTAKNIQYF. The CDR3 DNA sequence: TGCAGTGTTGCGACCGGGACTGCGAAAAACATTCAGTACTTC.

This clonotype is deemed medium-sized. This chain links TRBV2 with TRBJ2-7; 9 bases align to TRBD2. J lost 5 bases, V lost 9 bases, and 14 bases had no gene match. The CDR3 has 15 amino acids. Looked up from germline, CDR1 is SNHLY and CDR2 is FYNNEI. CDR3 residues: CARGAIAGVAHEQYF. CDR3 coding DNA: TGTGCCAGGGGGGCTATAGCGGGAGTTGCGCACGAGCAGTACTTC.

This clonotype was found a few times. The chain has TRBV29-1 and TRBJ2-1; 9 bases match TRBD2. Trimming took 7 bases from V and 9 from J; bases not matched to a gene: 10. The CDR3 contains 13 residues. CDR1 is SQVTM and CDR2 is ANQGSEA in the germline V gene. The CDR3 loop reads CSAGLARESEQFF. Written as DNA, the CDR3 is TGCAGCGCGGGACTAGCTAGAGAAAGTGAGCAGTTCTTC.

This clonotype was counted between two and nine times. The rearrangement joins TRBV27 to TRBJ2-6; 8 bases agree with TRBD1. Per the germline V gene, CDR1 is MNHEY and CDR2 is SMNVEV (reference sequence). The CDR3 extends over 22 amino acids. With V trimmed by 6 bases and J by 0 bases, 22 bases remained unmatched. The CDR3 nucleotides are TGTGCCAGCAGGAGATTAATAGGGATACCCGCAGGGGGCGTCTCTGGGGCCAACGTCCTGACTTTC. Translating gives CASRRLIGIPAGGVSGANVLTF.

This clonotype has a handful of counts. The rearrangement joins TRBV18 to TRBJ1-6, with D possibly TRBD1 on 5 matching bases. The ends were cut back, 5 bases at V and 6 bases at J, with 11 bases in the middle. The CDR3 sequence is 14 residues long. The V gene's germline CDR1 is KGHSH and CDR2 LQKENI. The DNA of the CDR3 is TGTGCCAGCTCAACGACAGAGAGTAATTCACCCCTCCACTTT. This translates into CASSTTESNSPLHF.

This chain joins TRBV20-1 and TRBJ2-3; 8 nucleotides line up with TRBD2. Germline V gives CDR1 DFQATT, CDR2 SNEGSKA (reference sequence). J gave up 0 bases and V 0 bases, and 5 bases lay outside the gene matches. This CDR3 spans 16 amino acids. CDR3 DNA: TGCAGTGCTAGAGATCCGGCTAGCGGGAGCACAGATACGCAGTATTTT. Protein: CSARDPASGSTDTQYF.

The chain uses TRBV7-2 and TRBJ2-6; TRBD1 is a possible D gene (6 bases). CDR3 size: 18 residues. V shed 5 bases and J shed 5 bases, with 22 bases lying between them. The germline CDR1 and CDR2 sequences are SGHTA and FQGNSA. The CDR3 DNA follows: TGTGCCAGCAGCGTGGGGTACAGGGCGAGGGGTAGGGCCAACGTCCTGACTTTC. Amino acid sequence: CASSVGYRARGRANVLTF.

Judged by abundance, this clonotype is medium-sized. This rearrangement joins TRBV6-5 to TRBJ2-2; no clear D gene. Trimming removed 4 bases from V and 1 base from J, with 7 bases in between. The CDR3 is 14 residues long. The germline gives CDR1 MNHEY, CDR2 SVGAGI. CDR3 sequence: CASSSTRNTGELFF. In DNA form, the CDR3 reads TGTGCCAGCAGTTCAACCAGGAACACCGGGGAGCTGTTTTTT.